This T cell receptor beta chain was found in a study of shared clonotypes between healthy human individuals. Study-level information: CD4 naive and CD4 memory each took three plates per donor, while CD8 naive took two and CD8 memory one. Points from the study as a whole: Despite large depth, sorted-subset datasets appeared incompletely sequenced. Generally, naive subsets came out with larger estimated richness than memory subsets. Between a few donors, naive CD4 clonotypes were shared at a level of about 5%.

Method: immunoSEQ multiplex PCR; TCRdb's copy keeps in-frame clones and lacks some. The table shows roughly 2.4 million clones, with almost 96% occurring only once. As for this clone: What it binds is unknown.

The length of the CDR3 is 13 residues. The ends lost 6 bases at V and 8 bases at J; junction bases unmatched: 7. In germline, CDR1 is SGHVS, CDR2 FNYEAQ. Sequencing was carried out using naive CD4+ T cells sorted from blood. Regarding subset: CD45RA+ positively selected. This chain connects TRBV7-6 to TRBJ1-2, with 9 bases fitting TRBD1. The TCR originated in a man between 18 and 35 years old in good health. CDR3 region: CASSRDRASGYTF. Written as DNA, the CDR3 is TGTGCCAGCAGTCGGGACAGGGCAAGCGGCTACACCTTC.